A single TCR beta chain is shown here with its context. The sample originates from a study of blood T cell repertoires in COVID-19. Turning to the study itself: Sites across the United States, Italy and Spain contributed samples from acute and convalescent COVID-19.

Original methodology: Nucleated cell counts were estimated from reference gene primer amplification. TCRdb keeps only in-frame clones here, not all; method: immunoSEQ multiplex PCR. The V and J calls and the clone size are those of that table, but D and trimming were determined from the DNA. The sample lists fewer than 250,000 clones, around 88% occurring once. The V and J ends lost 0 bases and 6 bases respectively, with 15 bases between them. The CDR3 consists of 16 residues. The V gene's germline CDR1 is SGHVS and CDR2 FNYEAQ. Sequences were obtained from peripheral blood. The receptor's source is a man aged 50 to 60 with active or convalescent COVID-19. V and J are TRBV7-6 and TRBJ2-1, with a weak D call TRBD2 (5 bases). The CDR3 bases are TGTGCCAGCAGCTTAGCGCGGACTCATGAGGGCAATGAGCAGTTCTTC. Residues: CASSLARTHEGNEQFF.